This entry lists 32 T cell receptor beta chains sequenced from one sample in a study of blood T cell repertoires in COVID-19. Clones were sequenced by immunoSEQ multiplex PCR, and TCRdb holds only the in-frame ones, with some missing. The sample has more than 150,000 clones, about four fifths seen once. Sequencing was done on a sample of peripheral blood. These TCRs come from an elderly woman with COVID-19, enrolled during active disease.

The gene calls are TRBV15 and TRBJ2-1; the match to TRBD2 covers 11 bases. V lost 0 bases, J lost 5 bases, and 3 bases stayed unmatched. There are 16 residues in the CDR3. CDR1 is LNHNV and CDR2 is YYDKDF in the germline V gene (reference sequence). The CDR3 DNA is TGTGCCACCAGCAGAGATACTAGCGGGAGAAACAATGAGCAGTTCTTC. Its protein is CATSRDTSGRNNEQFF.

This chain uses TRBV19 with TRBJ1-6; D gene uncertain. In germline, CDR1 is LNHDA, CDR2 SQIVND (reference sequence). This CDR3 spans 14 amino acids. The V gene lost 5 bases and the J gene lost 10 bases, with 15 bases spanning the gap. The CDR3 loop reads CASSPDLVRSPLHF. In nucleotides, the CDR3 is TGTGCCAGTAGTCCCGATTTGGTCCGGTCACCCCTCCACTTT.

J is TRBJ2-1 and V is TRBV29-1, with 7 bases that match TRBD1. Unmatched junction bases numbered 10, after V lost 7 bases and J lost 10 bases. CDR3 length equals 12 residues. Germline V gene lookup returns CDR1 SQVTM and CDR2 ANQGSEA. This chain's CDR3 is CSAGTVSQEQFF. The CDR3 DNA sequence: TGCAGCGCGGGGACAGTCAGCCAAGAGCAGTTCTTC.

This sequence joins TRBV2 and TRBJ1-2; no clear D. The V gene's germline CDR1 is SNHLY and CDR2 FYNNEI. Trimming left V 9 bases short and J 1 base short, with 18 bases between. This CDR3 contains 15 residues. The CDR3 nucleotides read TGTGCCAGTACGAGAGCCGGAGAGATTAACTATGGCTACACCTTC. Its translation: CASTRAGEINYGYTF.

This clone was counted once. V usage is TRBV29-1 and J usage is TRBJ2-1, with 12 bases matching TRBD2. Germline-derived CDR1 and CDR2 are SQVTM and ANQGSEA. J was trimmed by 8 bases and V by 1 base; bases with no gene match: 3. This CDR3 has 14 residues. In nucleotides, the CDR3 is TGCAGCGTTGAAGGGACTAGCGGGGCGGATGAGCAGTTCTTC. Its protein is CSVEGTSGADEQFF.

The chain links TRBV24-1 to TRBJ2-3; D remains ambiguous. This CDR3 spans 14 amino acids. The V gene's germline CDR1 is KGHDR and CDR2 SFDVKD. Between the trimmed V and J ends, which lost 6 bases and 0 bases, there was a span of 9 bases. CDR3 in DNA: TGTGCCACCAGTCCTAGTAGGAGCACAGATACGCAGTATTTT. Translation: CATSPSRSTDTQYF.

This rearrangement joins TRBV18 to TRBJ1-6; D perhaps matches TRBD1 (6 bases). The V end lost 3 bases, the J end lost 6 bases, and 12 bases lay between the germline ends. CDR1 and CDR2 from the germline V gene are KGHSH and LQKENI. This CDR3 is built from 15 residues. The DNA for the CDR3 is TGTGCCAGCTCACCCCAGGGGTTGGTTAATTCACCCCTCCACTTT. Translation: CASSPQGLVNSPLHF.

The gene calls are TRBV10-3 and TRBJ2-7, with TRBD1 matching 7 bases. There are 16 residues in the CDR3. J gave up 0 bases and V 4 bases, and 9 bases lay outside the gene matches. CDR1 ENHRY and CDR2 SYGVKD come from the germline V gene. The CDR3 DNA is TGTGCCATCAGTGGGGGACCGGGACAGAACTCCTACGAGCAGTACTTC. Translation gives CAISGGPGQNSYEQYF.

The genes are TRBV5-1 and TRBJ1-2; TRBD1 matches 7 bases. The trim removed 3 bases at V and 4 bases at J, leaving 6 bases unmatched. Germline V gene data show CDR1 as SGHRS and CDR2 as YFSETQ. This CDR3 has 14 residues. The chain's CDR3 is CASSWGQPSYGYTF. CDR3 sequence (DNA): TGCGCCAGCAGCTGGGGACAGCCTAGCTATGGCTACACCTTC.

V is TRBV4-1 and J is TRBJ1-5, with D tentatively TRBD1 (6 bases). Per germline, CDR1 MGHRA and CDR2 YSYEKL. The V gene lost 0 bases and the J gene lost 6 bases, with 15 bases spanning the gap. The CDR3 length is 16 residues. The CDR3 loop reads CASSQDQTGSIQPQHF. As DNA, the CDR3 is TGCGCCAGCAGCCAAGATCAAACAGGGTCCATTCAGCCCCAGCATTTT.

This clone was seen a single time. The chain couples TRBV5-1 to TRBJ2-5, with 13 bases that match TRBD2. The trim removed 3 bases at V and 5 bases at J, leaving 7 bases unmatched. Per germline, CDR1 SGHRS and CDR2 YFSETQ. This CDR3 region has 16 residues. The CDR3 nucleotides read TGCGCCAGCAGCTCGGGACTAGCGGGACCCGAGGAGACCCAGTACTTC. It codes for CASSSGLAGPEETQYF.

The table lists this clone with a few counts. V usage is TRBV9 and J usage is TRBJ1-3; D gene unclear. This CDR3 is built from 16 residues. V was pared by 0 bases and J by 0 bases, with 10 bases between. Germline values: CDR1 SGDLS, CDR2 YYNGEE. CDR3 bases: TGTGCCAGCAGCGTAGCGCCCCAGATCTCTGGAAACACCATATATTTT. Translating gives CASSVAPQISGNTIYF.

The gene calls are TRBV5-1 and TRBJ1-4; 7 nucleotides line up with TRBD1. The ends lost 2 bases at V and 0 bases at J; junction bases unmatched: 1. The CDR3 has 15 residues. Germline V gene data show CDR1 as SGHRS and CDR2 as YFSETQ. CDR3 sequence (DNA): TGCGCCAGCAGCTTACAGGGGTCAACTAATGAAAAACTGTTTTTT. It is translated as CASSLQGSTNEKLFF.

The chain uses TRBV7-6 and TRBJ1-4; TRBD1 aligns across 11 bases. The junction had 4 bases not matched to a gene; V was cut back by 5 bases and J by 2 bases. The CDR3 contains 16 residues. The germline V gene has CDR1 SGHVS and CDR2 FNYEAQ. The CDR3: CASSLRTGGTNEKLFF. DNA for the CDR3: TGTGCCAGCAGCCTCCGGACAGGGGGCACTAATGAAAAACTGTTTTTT.

This clone was detected only a few times. The chain links TRBV5-1 to TRBJ1-6; 10 nucleotides line up with TRBD1. This CDR3 has 14 amino acids. The V segment lost 5 bases and the J segment 10 bases; nucleotides outside the gene matches: 6. The germline gives CDR1 SGHRS, CDR2 YFSETQ. Here the CDR3 reads CASRTGGLKSPLHF. The DNA of the CDR3 is TGCGCCAGCAGGACAGGGGGCTTGAAATCACCCCTCCACTTT.

This CDR3 reads CASTTGGTEAFF. The CDR3 DNA reads TGTGCCAGCACGACAGGGGGCACTGAAGCTTTCTTT. The chain carries TRBV2 and TRBJ1-1; TRBD1 matches at 9 bases. Germline trimming cut 7 bases from V and 4 bases from J; bases unmatched to any gene: 1. Germline CDR1 and CDR2: SNHLY and FYNNEI. The CDR3 consists of 12 residues.

Of note for this clone: A read error may produce the germline difference seen at one junction end. The rearrangement uses TRBV6-4 and TRBJ2-2; no clear D gene. Germline V gene lookup returns CDR1 MRHNA and CDR2 SNTAGT. The CDR3 spans 15 residues. The CDR3 here is CASRRSTNPTGELFF. DNA of the CDR3: TGTGCCAGCAGACGTAGTACTAACCCTACCGGAGAGCTGTTTTTT.

This clone was picked up one time. The chain is built from TRBV7-9 and TRBJ2-1; 7 nucleotides line up with TRBD1. With V trimmed by 4 bases and J by 10 bases, 4 bases remained unmatched. The germline CDR1 and CDR2 sequences are SEHNR and FQNEAQ (reference sequence). CDR3 size: 12 residues. Here the CDR3 DNA reads TGTGCCAGCAGCTCGGACAGGCTCGAGCAGTTCTTC. This translates into CASSSDRLEQFF.

The chain combines TRBV6-4 with TRBJ2-3, with D possibly matching TRBD2 (6 bases). In germline, CDR1 is MRHNA, CDR2 SNTAGT. The length of the CDR3 is 15 residues. V shed 5 bases and J shed 2 bases, with 14 bases lying between them. The CDR3 sequence: CASSPGTSNTDTQYF. The DNA for the CDR3 is TGTGCCAGCAGTCCCGGGACTTCCAACACAGATACGCAGTATTTT.

This clone was seen a handful of times. The chain combines TRBV15 with TRBJ1-2; tentatively, D is TRBD1 (6 bases). This CDR3 has 16 amino acids. V was trimmed by 0 bases and J by 1 base, leaving 12 bases between them. The germline gives CDR1 LNHNV, CDR2 YYDKDF (reference sequence). CDR3 in amino acids: CATSRDGTGFNYGYTF. CDR3 DNA sequence: TGTGCCACCAGCAGAGATGGTACAGGGTTTAACTATGGCTACACCTTC.

The genes are TRBV19 and TRBJ2-2, with 8 bases fitting TRBD2. The V gene end was trimmed by 5 bases and the J gene end by 5 bases; junction bases not matched to a gene: 22. Germline assignment: CDR1 LNHDA and CDR2 SQIVND (reference sequence). The CDR3 length is 20 residues. The chain's CDR3 is CASSFWAVRRAGVGTGELFF. The CDR3 DNA reads as TGTGCCAGTAGTTTCTGGGCAGTCCGGCGAGCGGGAGTAGGAACCGGGGAGCTGTTTTTT.

This clone occurred once. The chain carries TRBV28 and TRBJ2-4; TRBD1 matches 9 bases. The germline V gene encodes CDR1 MDHEN and CDR2 SYDVKM. The CDR3 runs 15 residues. The trim removed 1 base at V and 9 bases at J, leaving 7 bases unmatched. This CDR3 is CASSLYSDRGGIQYF. In DNA form, the CDR3 reads TGTGCCAGCAGTTTATATTCGGACAGGGGTGGCATTCAGTACTTC.

The CDR3 region has the DNA TGTGCCAGCAGTGTTGAGGGATACACCATATATTTT. This gives the protein CASSVEGYTIYF. This chain joins TRBV2 and TRBJ1-3, with no clear D. Germline CDR1 is SNHLY and CDR2 is FYNNEI. The CDR3 spans 12 residues. V lost 4 bases and J 8 bases, leaving 9 bases between the germline ends.

V is TRBV2 and J is TRBJ2-1; 9 bases align to TRBD1. J was trimmed by 6 bases and V by 6 bases; bases with no gene match: 3. The CDR3 sequence is 13 residues long. Germline CDR1 reads SNHLY; CDR2 reads FYNNEI. CDR3: CASRQGASNEQFF. Written as DNA, the CDR3 is TGTGCCAGCAGACAGGGGGCGTCCAATGAGCAGTTCTTC.

This chain connects TRBV5-1 to TRBJ1-3; 8 nucleotides match TRBD1. V was pared by 1 base and J by 7 bases, with 7 bases of the junction left unmatched. This CDR3 contains 15 residues. Germline CDR1 SGHRS, CDR2 YFSETQ. The CDR3 DNA reads TGCGCCAGCAGCTTGAGACAGGGGCAGGGGAACACCATATATTTT. Its protein is CASSLRQGQGNTIYF.

This clone was found a few times. The genes are TRBV5-1 and TRBJ2-7, with 9 positions matching TRBD1. After removal of 4 bases from V and 1 base from J, the junction contained 6 bases not matched to a gene. The CDR3 runs 15 residues. Germline-derived CDR1 and CDR2 are SGHRS and YFSETQ. The CDR3 here is CASSKGQGLSYEQYF. CDR3 DNA: TGCGCCAGCAGCAAAGGACAGGGGTTATCCTACGAGCAGTACTTC.

This chain uses TRBV30 with TRBJ1-1; TRBD1 is a possible D gene (6 bases). This CDR3 is 14 amino acids long. Germline-derived CDR1 and CDR2 are GTSNPN and SVGIG (reference sequence). The V end lost 4 bases, the J end lost 0 bases, and 12 bases lay between the germline ends. Written as DNA, the CDR3 is TGTGCCTGGACTTCAGGGGACGTGAACACTGAAGCTTTCTTT. It codes for CAWTSGDVNTEAFF.

The rearrangement joins TRBV4-1 to TRBJ2-1; 9 nucleotides agree with TRBD2. This CDR3 is built from 17 residues. CDR1 and CDR2 from the germline V gene are MGHRA and YSYEKL. V lost 0 bases to trimming and J lost 8 bases; unmatched junction nucleotides: 11. The CDR3 sequence: CASSQEPGEREDHEQFF. In nucleotides, the CDR3 is TGCGCCAGCAGCCAAGAACCAGGGGAGCGGGAGGACCATGAGCAGTTCTTC.

The chain combines TRBV7-8 with TRBJ2-1, with 11 bases aligning to TRBD2. CDR3 size: 21 residues. With V trimmed by 8 bases and J by 0 bases, 21 bases remained unmatched. Germline V gives CDR1 SGHVS, CDR2 FQNEAQ. CDR3 in amino acids: CASQLGRGLAVLRSSYNEQFF. Here the CDR3 DNA reads TGTGCCAGCCAGCTCGGCCGGGGACTAGCGGTCCTGAGGAGCTCCTACAATGAGCAGTTCTTC. The variable domain in full, completed from reference TRBV7-8 and TRBJ2-1, reads GAGVSQSPRYKVAKRGQDVALRCDPISGHVSLFWYQQALGQGPEFLTYFQNEAQLDKSGLPSDRFFAERPEGSVSTLKIQRTQQEDSAVYLCASQLGRGLAVLRSSYNEQFFGPGTRLTVL.

The chain combines TRBV6-6 with TRBJ2-4, with TRBD2 matching over 14 bases. CDR3 length equals 21 residues. V trimming: 5 bases; J trimming: 0 bases; junction bases outside the gene matches: 15. Germline V lookup: CDR1 MNHNY, CDR2 SVGAGI (reference sequence). The CDR3 spells CASSPIRLAGGRFLAKNIQYF. As DNA, the CDR3 is TGTGCCAGCAGTCCGATCCGACTAGCGGGAGGGAGGTTCTTAGCCAAAAACATTCAGTACTTC.

The chain joins TRBV5-1 to TRBJ2-7, with 13 bases fitting TRBD2. This CDR3 has 15 amino acids. Per germline, CDR1 SGHRS and CDR2 YFSETQ. V shed 2 bases and J 2 bases; nucleotides not matched to a gene: 1. As DNA, the CDR3 is TGCGCCAGCAGCTTACTAGCGGGAGGGCCCTACGAGCAGTACTTC. Encoded protein: CASSLLAGGPYEQYF. Full variable domain (missing parts from reference TRBV5-1 and TRBJ2-7): KAGVTQTPRYLIKTRGQQVTLSCSPISGHRSVSWYQQTPGQGLQFLFEYFSETQRNKGNFPGRFSGRQFSNSRSEMNVSTLELGDSALYLCASSLLAGGPYEQYFGPGTRLTVT.

The rearrangement joins TRBV12-3 or TRBV12-4 to TRBJ2-1; TRBD2 matches 7 bases. V shed 5 bases, J shed 12 bases, and the junction held 10 bases outside the gene matches. The CDR3 totals 13 residues. CDR3 sequence (DNA): TGTGCCAGCAGTCCCGAGCGGGGCCTTGGGCAGTTCTTC. This sequence encodes CASSPERGLGQFF.